The sequence of this T cell receptor beta chain was determined in a study of blood T cell repertoires in COVID-19. The CDR3 has 13 residues. The germline gives CDR1 KGHSH, CDR2 LQKENI. V lost 8 bases to trimming and J lost 4 bases; unmatched junction nucleotides: 7. Sequenced by immunoSEQ multiplex PCR; TCRdb stores in-frame clones only, minus some. There are approximately 86,000 clones in the sample; around 89% occur only once, and roughly 8.7% lies in the top ten. This clone has a single count. Sequencing was carried out using peripheral blood. The sequence was collected from a man aged 45-65 years with acute or convalescent COVID-19. The chain is built from TRBV18 and TRBJ1-2, with 7 bases that match TRBD1. The CDR3 DNA is TGTGCCAGCGAACAGGGGTCGGCCTATGGCTACACCTTC. Translating it yields CASEQGSAYGYTF.